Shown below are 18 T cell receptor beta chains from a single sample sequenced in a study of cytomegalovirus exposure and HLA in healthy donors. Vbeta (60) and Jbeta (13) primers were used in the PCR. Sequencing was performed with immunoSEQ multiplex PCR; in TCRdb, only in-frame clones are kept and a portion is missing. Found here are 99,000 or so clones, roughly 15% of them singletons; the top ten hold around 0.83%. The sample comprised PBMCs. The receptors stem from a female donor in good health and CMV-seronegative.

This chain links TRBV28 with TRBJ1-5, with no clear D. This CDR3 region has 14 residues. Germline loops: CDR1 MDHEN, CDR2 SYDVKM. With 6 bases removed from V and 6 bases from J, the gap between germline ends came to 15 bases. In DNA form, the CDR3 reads TGTGCCAGCAGGGTCCGTCCGGGTAGTCAGCCCCAGCATTTT. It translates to CASRVRPGSQPQHF.

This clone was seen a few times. The CDR3 nucleotides are TGTGCCAGCAGCTTGAGTGAGGGTACTGAAGCTTTCTTT. It is translated as CASSLSEGTEAFF. V and J are TRBV5-6 and TRBJ1-1; D not resolved. V dropped 1 base and J dropped 5 bases, with 9 bases sitting between them. This CDR3 is 13 amino acids long. CDR1 is SGHDT and CDR2 is YYEEEE in the germline V gene. Full variable domain (rest looked up from reference TRBV5-6 and TRBJ1-1): DAGVTQSPTHLIKTRGQQVTLRCSPKSGHDTVSWYQQALGQGPQFIFQYYEEEERQRGNFPDRFSGHQFPNYSSELNVNALLLGDSALYLCASSLSEGTEAFFGQGTRLTVV.

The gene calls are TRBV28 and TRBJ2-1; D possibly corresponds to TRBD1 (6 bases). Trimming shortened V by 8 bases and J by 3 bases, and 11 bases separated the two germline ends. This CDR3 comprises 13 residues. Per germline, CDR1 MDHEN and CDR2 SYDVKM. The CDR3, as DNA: TGTGCCAGCCGGACAGATCACTACAATGAGCAGTTCTTC. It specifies CASRTDHYNEQFF.

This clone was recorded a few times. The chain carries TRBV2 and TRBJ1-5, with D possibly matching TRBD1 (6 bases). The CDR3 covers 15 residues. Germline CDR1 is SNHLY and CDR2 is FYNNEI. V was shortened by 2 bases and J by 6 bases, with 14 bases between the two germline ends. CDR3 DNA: TGTGCCAGCAGTGAAACAGCGAGGGGGTTTCAGCCCCAGCATTTT. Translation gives CASSETARGFQPQHF.

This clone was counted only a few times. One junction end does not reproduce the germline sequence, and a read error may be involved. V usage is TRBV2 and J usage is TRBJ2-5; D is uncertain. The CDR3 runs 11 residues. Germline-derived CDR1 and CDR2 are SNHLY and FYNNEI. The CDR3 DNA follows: TGTGCCAGCAGTGAAGCGGGCAGTTACAACTTC. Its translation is CASSEAGSYNF. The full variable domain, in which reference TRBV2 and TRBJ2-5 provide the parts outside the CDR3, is EPEVTQTPSHQVTQMGQEVILRCVPISNHLYFYWYRQILGQKVEFLVSFYNNEISEKSEIFDDQFSVERPDGSNFTLKIRSTKLEDSAMYFCASSEAGSYNFGPGTRLLVL.

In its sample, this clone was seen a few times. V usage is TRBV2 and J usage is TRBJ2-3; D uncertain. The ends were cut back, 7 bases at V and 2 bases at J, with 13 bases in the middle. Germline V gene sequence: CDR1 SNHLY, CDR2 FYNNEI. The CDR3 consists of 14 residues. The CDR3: CASNSAGHTDTQYF. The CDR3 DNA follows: TGTGCCAGCAACAGTGCTGGGCACACAGATACGCAGTATTTT.

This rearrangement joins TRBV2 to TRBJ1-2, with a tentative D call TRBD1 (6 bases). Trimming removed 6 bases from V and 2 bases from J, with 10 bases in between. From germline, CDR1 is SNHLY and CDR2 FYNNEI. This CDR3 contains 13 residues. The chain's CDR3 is CASRQTGNYGYTF. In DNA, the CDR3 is TGTGCCAGCAGACAAACAGGGAACTATGGCTACACCTTC.

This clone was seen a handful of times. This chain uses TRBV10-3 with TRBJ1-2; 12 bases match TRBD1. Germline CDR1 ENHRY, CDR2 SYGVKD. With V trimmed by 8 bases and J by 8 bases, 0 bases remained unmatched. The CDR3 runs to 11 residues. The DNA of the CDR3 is TGTGCCATCGGGACAGGGGGCGGCTACACCTTC. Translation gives CAIGTGGGYTF.

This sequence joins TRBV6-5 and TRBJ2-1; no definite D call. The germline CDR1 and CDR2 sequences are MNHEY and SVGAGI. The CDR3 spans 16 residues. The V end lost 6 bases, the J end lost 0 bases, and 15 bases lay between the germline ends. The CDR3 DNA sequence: TGTGCCAGCAGCTACGATTCTTTGAGCTCCTACAATGAGCAGTTCTTC. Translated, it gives CASSYDSLSSYNEQFF.

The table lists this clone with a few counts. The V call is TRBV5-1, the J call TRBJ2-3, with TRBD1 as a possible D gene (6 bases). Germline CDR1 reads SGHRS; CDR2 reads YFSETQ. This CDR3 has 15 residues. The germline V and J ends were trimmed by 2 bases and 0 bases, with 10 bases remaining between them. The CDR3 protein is CASSLGTRSTDTQYF. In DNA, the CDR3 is TGCGCCAGCAGCTTAGGGACACGTAGCACAGATACGCAGTATTTT. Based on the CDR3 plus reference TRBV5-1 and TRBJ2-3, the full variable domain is KAGVTQTPRYLIKTRGQQVTLSCSPISGHRSVSWYQQTPGQGLQFLFEYFSETQRNKGNFPGRFSGRQFSNSRSEMNVSTLELGDSALYLCASSLGTRSTDTQYFGPGTRLTVL.

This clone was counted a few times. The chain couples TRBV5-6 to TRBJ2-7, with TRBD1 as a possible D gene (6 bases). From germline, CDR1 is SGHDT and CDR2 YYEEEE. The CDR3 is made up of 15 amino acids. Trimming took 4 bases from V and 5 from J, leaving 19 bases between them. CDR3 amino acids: CASSQTTRGFHEQYF. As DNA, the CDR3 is TGTGCCAGCAGCCAGACAACAAGGGGGTTCCACGAGCAGTACTTC.

CDR3 DNA sequence: TGTGCCAGCAGCATTCGACAGGCCAGCTCTGGAAACACCATATATTTT. Protein product: CASSIRQASSGNTIYF. The genes are TRBV13 and TRBJ1-3, with a tentative D call TRBD1 (6 bases). Germline V CDR1 and CDR2: PRHDT, FYEKMQ (reference sequence). V lost 5 bases and J 0 bases, leaving 14 bases between the germline ends. The CDR3 extends over 16 amino acids.

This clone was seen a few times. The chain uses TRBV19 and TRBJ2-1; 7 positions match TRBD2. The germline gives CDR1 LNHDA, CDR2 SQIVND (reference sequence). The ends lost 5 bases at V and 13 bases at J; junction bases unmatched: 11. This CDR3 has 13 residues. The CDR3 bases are TGTGCCAGTAGTGTAACAATAGGCGGGAGTCAGTTCTTC. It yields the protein CASSVTIGGSQFF.

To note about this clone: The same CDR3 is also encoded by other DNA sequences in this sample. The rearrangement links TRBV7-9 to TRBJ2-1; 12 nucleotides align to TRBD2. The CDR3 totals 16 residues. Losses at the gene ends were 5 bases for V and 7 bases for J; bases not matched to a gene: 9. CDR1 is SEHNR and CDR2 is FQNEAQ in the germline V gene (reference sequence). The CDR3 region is CASSPPLAGGRNEQFF. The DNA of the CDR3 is TGTGCCAGCAGCCCCCCACTAGCGGGGGGCCGGAATGAGCAGTTCTTC.

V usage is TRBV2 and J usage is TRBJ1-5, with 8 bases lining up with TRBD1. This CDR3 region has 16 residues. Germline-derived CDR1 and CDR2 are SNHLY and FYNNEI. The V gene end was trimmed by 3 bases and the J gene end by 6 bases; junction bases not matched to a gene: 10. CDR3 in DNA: TGTGCCAGCAGTGATCCAGACAGGGGACGGGGTCAGCCCCAGCATTTT. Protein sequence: CASSDPDRGRGQPQHF.

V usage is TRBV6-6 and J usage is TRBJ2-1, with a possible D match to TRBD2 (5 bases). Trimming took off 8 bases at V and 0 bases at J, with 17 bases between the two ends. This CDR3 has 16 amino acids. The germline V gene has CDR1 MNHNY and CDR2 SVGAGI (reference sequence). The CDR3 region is CASSVRRVVSYNEQFF. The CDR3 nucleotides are TGTGCCAGCTCCGTCCGGCGGGTTGTCTCCTACAATGAGCAGTTCTTC.

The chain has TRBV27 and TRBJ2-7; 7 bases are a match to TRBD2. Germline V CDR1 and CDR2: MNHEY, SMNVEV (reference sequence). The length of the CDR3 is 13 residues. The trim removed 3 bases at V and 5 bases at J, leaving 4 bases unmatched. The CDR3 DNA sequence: TGTGCCAGCAGTTTCGGGAGGCAGAACGAGCAGTACTTC. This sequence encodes CASSFGRQNEQYF.

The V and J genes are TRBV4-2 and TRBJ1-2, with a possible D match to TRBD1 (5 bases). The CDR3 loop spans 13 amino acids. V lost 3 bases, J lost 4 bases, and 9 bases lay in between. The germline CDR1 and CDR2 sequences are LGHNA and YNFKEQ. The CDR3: CASSHPDSYGYTF. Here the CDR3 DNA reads TGTGCCAGCAGCCACCCCGACAGCTATGGCTACACCTTC.